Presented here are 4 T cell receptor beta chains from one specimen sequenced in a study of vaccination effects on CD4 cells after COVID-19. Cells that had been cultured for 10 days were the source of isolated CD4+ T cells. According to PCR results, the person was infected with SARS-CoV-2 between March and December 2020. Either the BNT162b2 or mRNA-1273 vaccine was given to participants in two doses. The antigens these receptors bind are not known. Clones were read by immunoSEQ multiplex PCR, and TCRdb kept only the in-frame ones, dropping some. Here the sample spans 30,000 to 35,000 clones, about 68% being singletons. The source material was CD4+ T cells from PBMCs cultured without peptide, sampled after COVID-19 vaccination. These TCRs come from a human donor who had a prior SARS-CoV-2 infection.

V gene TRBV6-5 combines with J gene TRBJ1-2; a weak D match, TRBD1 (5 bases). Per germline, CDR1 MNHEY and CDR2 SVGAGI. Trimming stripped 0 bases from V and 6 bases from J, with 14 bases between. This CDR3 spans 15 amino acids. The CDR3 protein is CASSYSKGDYDGYTF. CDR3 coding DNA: TGTGCCAGCAGTTACTCGAAAGGGGACTATGATGGCTACACCTTC.

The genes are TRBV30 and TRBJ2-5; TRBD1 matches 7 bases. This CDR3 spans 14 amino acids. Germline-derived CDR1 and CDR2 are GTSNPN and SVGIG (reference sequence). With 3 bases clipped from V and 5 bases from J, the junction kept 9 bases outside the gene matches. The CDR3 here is CAWRAPGQRETQYF. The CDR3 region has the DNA TGTGCCTGGAGGGCCCCGGGACAGCGGGAGACCCAGTACTTC.

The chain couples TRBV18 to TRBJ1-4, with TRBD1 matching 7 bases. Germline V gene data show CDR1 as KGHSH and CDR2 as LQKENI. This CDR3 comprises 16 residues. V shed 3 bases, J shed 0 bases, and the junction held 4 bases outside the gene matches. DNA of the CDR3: TGTGCCAGCTCACCCCGGGACAGACCAACTAATGAAAAACTGTTTTTT. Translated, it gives CASSPRDRPTNEKLFF. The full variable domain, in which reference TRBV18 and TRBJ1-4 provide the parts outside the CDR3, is NAGVMQNPRHLVRRRGQEARLRCSPMKGHSHVYWYRQLPEEGLKFMVYLQKENIIDESGMPKERFSAEFPKEGPSILRIQQVVRGDSAAYFCASSPRDRPTNEKLFFGSGTQLSVL.

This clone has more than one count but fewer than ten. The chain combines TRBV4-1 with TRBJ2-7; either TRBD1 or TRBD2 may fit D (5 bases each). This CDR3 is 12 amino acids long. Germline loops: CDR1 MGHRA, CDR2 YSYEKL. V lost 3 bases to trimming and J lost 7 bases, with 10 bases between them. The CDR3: CASSHIWGEQYF. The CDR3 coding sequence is TGCGCCAGCAGCCACATATGGGGGGAGCAGTACTTC.